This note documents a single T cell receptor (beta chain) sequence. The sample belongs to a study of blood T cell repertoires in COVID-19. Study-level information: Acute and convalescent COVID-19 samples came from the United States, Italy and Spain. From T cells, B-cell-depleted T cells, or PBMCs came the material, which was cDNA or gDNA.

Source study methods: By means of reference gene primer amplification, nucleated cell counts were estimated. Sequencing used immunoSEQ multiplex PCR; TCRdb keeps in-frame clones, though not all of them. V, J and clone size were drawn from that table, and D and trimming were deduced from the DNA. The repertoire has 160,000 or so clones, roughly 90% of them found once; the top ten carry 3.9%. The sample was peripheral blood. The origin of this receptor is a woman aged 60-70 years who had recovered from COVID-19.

In DNA form, the CDR3 reads TGTGCCAGCAGCTTATGGGGCTCCGTCGACAATCAGCCCCAGCATTTT. This gives the protein CASSLWGSVDNQPQHF. The J gene is TRBJ1-5, the V gene TRBV7-9; possibly TRBD1 for D (5 bases). The V gene's germline CDR1 is SEHNR and CDR2 FQNEAQ (reference sequence). Trimming removed 2 bases from V and 3 bases from J, with 14 bases in between. The CDR3 consists of 16 residues.